The clone carrying this T cell receptor (beta chain) occurred a few times. The antigen is undetermined. Generation of TCR beta libraries employed quantitative 5'-RACE incorporating molecular barcodes. TCRdb redid the calling of the 5' RACE reads with MiXCR, one entry per CDR3 protein. The sample holds roughly 300,000 distinct CDR3 sequences, 7% to 9% seen once. Trimming stripped 6 bases from V and 5 bases from J, with 13 bases between. This CDR3 comprises 13 residues. CDR1 and CDR2 from the germline V gene are MNHEY and SMNVEV (reference sequence). This sample stems from a study of CD8 T cells in ankylosing spondylitis. Broader study findings: A motif in TCR beta, a set of 8 or 9 highly homologous variants, appeared characteristic of ankylosing spondylitis blood. Disease-linked clones bore a CD8+ phenotype, appearing relatively rarely in peripheral blood. It was reported that disease-linked clones were significantly enriched in matched ankylosing spondylitis synovial fluid. A subset of motif variants has previously been described in the synovial fluid and blood of reactive arthritis.

V and J are TRBV27 and TRBJ2-5, with D uncertain. The specimen sequenced was blood, either unsorted or a sorted T cell fraction (not recorded which). The sequence came from a male donor with ankylosing spondylitis. In DNA, the CDR3 is TGTGCCAGCAGGTCCAGTGAACTGGAGACCCAGTACTTC. This codes for CASRSSELETQYF.